This T cell receptor (beta chain) was documented in a study of shared clonotypes between healthy human individuals (dated by TCRdb to 2018 to 2020). With regard to the full study: Three men and a couple of women, aged 18 to 49 years, made up the cohort. To estimate repertoire size and how much clonotype sharing occurs between individuals, the study deeply sequenced the blood TCR repertoires of five healthy adults. Each donor's leukapheresis produced roughly between roughly 0.85 and 10 billion PBMCs. To increase sequencing depth and limit assay-specific biases, TCR repertoire library preparation and sequencing were carried out by different laboratories using diverse techniques.

CDR1 and CDR2, per the germline V gene, are MGHRA and YSYEKL. The CDR3 sequence holds 20 residues, the cysteine and phenylalanine included. The read is trimmed to its CDR3 DNA, 60 bases read in frame from base 1. Trimming removed 6 bases from V and 0 bases from J; the gene matches leave 14 bases unexplained. TCR CDR3 regions were amplified from genomic DNA by multiplex PCR using the deep immunoSEQ assay. For each cell subset, the extracted genomic DNA was distributed evenly across all wells of several immunoSEQ 96-well plates, and each plate served as one replicate. For unsorted PBMC, roughly 0.3 ug of genomic DNA, equivalent to roughly 30,000 T cell genomes, went into each replicate PCR. Ten immunoSEQ deep assay plates were used to sequence unsorted PBMC genomic DNA. The purified libraries were quantified using a Qubit 3.0 fluorometer, sized with a Bioanalyzer 2100, and then quantified again using the KAPA Library Quantification kit. A separate single-read 150-cycle Illumina NextSeq 550 flow cell was used to sequence each immunoSEQ 96-well plate. The source study handled its data this way. Because the immunoSEQ output held only junctional sequences and lacked quality scores, the filtering could not match the filtering applied to full-length reads. To assign V/J genes and CDR3, sequences were annotated using PyIR, a Python wrapper for IgBLAST v1.9, with IMGT germline references. Reads with weak V/J assignments (E-value above 1e-6), missing CDR3, stop codons, out-of-frame junctions, or ambiguous translated residues were removed. V3J clonotypes were defined by identical inferred V gene, J gene, and CDR3 amino acid sequence. The percentage overlap between two repertoires was calculated by dividing the number of shared unique clonotypes by the size of the smaller repertoire. RTK rarefaction, the Chao1 estimator, and Recon v2.1 estimates of unobserved clonotypes were used to assess repertoire richness. As stored in TCRdb, this immuneACCESS dataset retains in-frame rearrangements with V and J assigned. A fraction of the clones does not appear; measured against another copy, unresolved V genes explain less than half of the discrepancy, and the remainder lacks a known reason. V, J and clone size derive from that table, while D and trimming were established from the DNA sequence. This sample holds about 520,000 clones; around 73% were observed only once. Clones ranked in the top ten supply around 11% of the sample.

As to this clone: The specificity of this receptor is unknown. No base quality information exists; no much larger clone differs at one position.

Donors were healthy HIV-negative adults with no recently reported acute infections or vaccinations. Every donor was a Caucasian adult living in Nashville, Tennessee, USA. For unsorted samples, roughly 91 million PBMCs were counted, and genomic DNA was extracted using the QIAamp DNA Blood Mini kit. After blood collection by leukapheresis, PBMCs were isolated using Ficoll-Histopaque density gradient centrifugation and then cryopreserved in the vapor phase of liquid nitrogen. The study at large found these results: The genetic and exposure-history diversity represented was limited by the small number of donors. Pairwise subsampling led to the expectation that sequencing depth would affect the degree of clonotype sharing among donors. Sampling was restricted to blood, and TCR repertoires in tissues likely differ from the TCR repertoires found in blood.

Sequenced sample: PBMCs. The sequence came from a woman aged 40 to 50 in good health. Some clones in this sample may be carry-over from other donors' samples. Rearrangement joined TRBV4-1 to TRBJ2-3, with 14 middle bases fitting TRBD2. The DNA is as follows: TGCGCCAGCAGACCTAAGTCGACTAGCGGGAGGGATACTAGCACAGATACGCAGTATTTT. The translation is CASRPKSTSGRDTSTDTQYF.